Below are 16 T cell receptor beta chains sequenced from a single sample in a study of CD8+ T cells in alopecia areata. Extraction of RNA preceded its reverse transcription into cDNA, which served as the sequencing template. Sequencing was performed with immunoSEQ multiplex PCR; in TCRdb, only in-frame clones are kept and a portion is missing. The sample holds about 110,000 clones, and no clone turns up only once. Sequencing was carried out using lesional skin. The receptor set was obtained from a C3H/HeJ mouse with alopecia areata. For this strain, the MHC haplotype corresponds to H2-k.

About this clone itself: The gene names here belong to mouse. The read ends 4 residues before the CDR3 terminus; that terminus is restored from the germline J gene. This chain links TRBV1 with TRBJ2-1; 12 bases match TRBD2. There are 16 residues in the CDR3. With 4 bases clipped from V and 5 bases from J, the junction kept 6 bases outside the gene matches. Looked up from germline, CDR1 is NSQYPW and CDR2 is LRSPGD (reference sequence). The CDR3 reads CTCSGGLGGIDAEQFF. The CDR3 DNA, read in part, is TGCACCTGCAGTGGAGGACTGGGGGGGATTGATGCT.

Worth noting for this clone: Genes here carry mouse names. The sequenced CDR3 bases are TGTGCAAGCAGCCCGGGACTGGGGGGGCGCGATAACTATGCT. Amino acids: CASSPGLGGRDNYA. The CDR3 in its entirety is CASSPGLGGRDNYAEQFF. This chain links TRBV16 with TRBJ2-1; 14 bases agree with TRBD2. The read terminates 4 residues before the CDR3 end, so the remaining end is supplied by the germline J gene. With V trimmed by 5 bases and J by 0 bases, 6 bases remained unmatched. The CDR3 covers 18 residues. The germline gives CDR1 SGHSA, CDR2 FRNQAP.

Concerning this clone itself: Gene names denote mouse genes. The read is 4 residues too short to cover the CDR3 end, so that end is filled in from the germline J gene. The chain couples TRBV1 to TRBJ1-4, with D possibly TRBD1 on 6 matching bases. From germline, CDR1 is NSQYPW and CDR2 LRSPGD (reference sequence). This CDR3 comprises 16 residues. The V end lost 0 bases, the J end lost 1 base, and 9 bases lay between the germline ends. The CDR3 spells CTCSADAGASNERLFF. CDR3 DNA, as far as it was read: TGCACCTGCAGTGCAGATGCAGGGGCTTCCAACGAA. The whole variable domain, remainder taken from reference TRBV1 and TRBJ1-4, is VTLLEQNPRWRLVPRGQAVNLRCILKNSQYPWMSWYQQDLQKQLQWLFTLRSPGDKEVKSLPGADYLATRVTDTELRLQVANMSQGRTLYCTCSADAGASNERLFFGHGTKLSVL.

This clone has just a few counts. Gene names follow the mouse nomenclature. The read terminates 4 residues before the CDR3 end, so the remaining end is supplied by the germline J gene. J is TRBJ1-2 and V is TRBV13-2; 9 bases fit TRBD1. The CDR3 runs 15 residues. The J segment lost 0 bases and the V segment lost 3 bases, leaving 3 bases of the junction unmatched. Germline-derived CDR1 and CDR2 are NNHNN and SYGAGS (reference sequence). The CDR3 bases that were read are TGTGCCAGCGGTGCCGGACAGGGGACAAACTCC. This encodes CASGAGQGTNS. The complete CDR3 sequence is CASGAGQGTNSDYTF.

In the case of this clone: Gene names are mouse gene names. The CDR3 sequence: CASSLRERGTEVFF. CDR3 DNA (partial): TGTGCTAGCAGCCTCAGGGAGAGAGGCACA. V usage is TRBV17 and J usage is TRBJ1-1; possibly TRBD1 for D (5 bases). The missing CDR3 end, 4 residues past where the read stops, is filled in from the germline J gene. This CDR3 region has 14 residues. CDR1 is MNHDT and CDR2 is YYDKIL in the germline V gene. Trimming took off 6 bases at V and 4 bases at J, with 15 bases between the two ends. The full variable domain, in which reference TRBV17 and TRBJ1-1 provide the parts outside the CDR3, is DTTVKQNPRYKLARVGKPVNLICSQTMNHDTMYWYQKKPNQAPKLLLFYYDKILNREADTFEKFQSSRPNNSFCSLYIGSAGLEYSAMYLCASSLRERGTEVFFGKGTRLTVV.

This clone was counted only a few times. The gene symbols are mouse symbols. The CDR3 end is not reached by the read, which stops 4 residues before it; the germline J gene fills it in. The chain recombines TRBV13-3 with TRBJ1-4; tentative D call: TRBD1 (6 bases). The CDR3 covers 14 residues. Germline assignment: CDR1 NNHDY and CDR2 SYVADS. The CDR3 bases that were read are TGTGCCAGCAGTGGGAGGGCAGGGGCCGAA. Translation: CASSGRAGAE. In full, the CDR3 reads CASSGRAGAERLFF.

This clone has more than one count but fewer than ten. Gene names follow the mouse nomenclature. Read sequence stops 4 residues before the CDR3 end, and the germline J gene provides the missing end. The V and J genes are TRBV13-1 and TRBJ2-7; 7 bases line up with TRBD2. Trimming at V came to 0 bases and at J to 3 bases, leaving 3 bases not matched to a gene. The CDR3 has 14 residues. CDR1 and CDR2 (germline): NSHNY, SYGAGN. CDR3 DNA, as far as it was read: TGTGCCAGCAGTGATGTCACTGGGGACTAT. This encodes CASSDVTGDY. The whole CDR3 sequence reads CASSDVTGDYEQYF.

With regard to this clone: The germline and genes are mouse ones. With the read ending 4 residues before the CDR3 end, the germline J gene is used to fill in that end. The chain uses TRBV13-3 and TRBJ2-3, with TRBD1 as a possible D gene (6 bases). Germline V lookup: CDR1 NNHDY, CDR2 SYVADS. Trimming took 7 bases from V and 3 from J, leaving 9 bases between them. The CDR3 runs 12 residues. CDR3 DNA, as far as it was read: TGTGCCAGCGAGGGGACAGCAGAA. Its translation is CASEGTAE. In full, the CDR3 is CASEGTAETLYF.

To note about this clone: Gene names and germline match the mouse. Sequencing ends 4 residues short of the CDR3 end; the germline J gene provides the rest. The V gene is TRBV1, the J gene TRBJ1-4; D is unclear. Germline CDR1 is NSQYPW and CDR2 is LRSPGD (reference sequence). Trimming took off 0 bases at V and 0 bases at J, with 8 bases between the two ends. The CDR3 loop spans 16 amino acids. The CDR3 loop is CTCSADPQFSNERLFF. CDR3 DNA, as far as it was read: TGCACCTGCAGTGCAGATCCCCAGTTTTCCAACGAA.

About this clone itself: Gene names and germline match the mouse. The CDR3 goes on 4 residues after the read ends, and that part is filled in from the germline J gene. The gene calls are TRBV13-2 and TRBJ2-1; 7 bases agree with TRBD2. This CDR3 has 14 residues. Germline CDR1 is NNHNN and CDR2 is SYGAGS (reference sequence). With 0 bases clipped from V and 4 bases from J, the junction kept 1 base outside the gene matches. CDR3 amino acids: CASGDATGYAEQFF. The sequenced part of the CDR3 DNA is TGTGCCAGCGGTGATGCGACTGGGTATGCT.

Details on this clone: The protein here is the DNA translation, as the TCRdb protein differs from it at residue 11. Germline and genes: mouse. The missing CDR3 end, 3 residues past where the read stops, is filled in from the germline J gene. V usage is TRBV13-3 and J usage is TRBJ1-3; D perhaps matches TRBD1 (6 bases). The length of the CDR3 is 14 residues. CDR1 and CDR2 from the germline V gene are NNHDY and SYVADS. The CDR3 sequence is CASSDQGRGNALYF. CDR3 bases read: TGTGCCAGCAGTGATCAGGGGCGAGGAAATGCG.

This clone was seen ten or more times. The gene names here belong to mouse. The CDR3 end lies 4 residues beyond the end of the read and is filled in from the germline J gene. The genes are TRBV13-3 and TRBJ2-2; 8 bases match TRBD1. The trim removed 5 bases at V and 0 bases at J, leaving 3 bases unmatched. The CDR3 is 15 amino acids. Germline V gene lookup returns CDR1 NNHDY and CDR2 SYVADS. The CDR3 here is CASRTGASNTGQLYF. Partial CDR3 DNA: TGTGCCAGCAGGACAGGGGCCTCAAACACCGGG. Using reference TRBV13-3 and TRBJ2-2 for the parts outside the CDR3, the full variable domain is EAAVTQSPRSKVAVTGGKVTLSCHQTNNHDYMYWYRQDTGHGLRLIHYSYVADSTEKGDIPDGYKASRPSQENFSLILELASLSQTAVYFCASRTGASNTGQLYFGEGSKLTVL.

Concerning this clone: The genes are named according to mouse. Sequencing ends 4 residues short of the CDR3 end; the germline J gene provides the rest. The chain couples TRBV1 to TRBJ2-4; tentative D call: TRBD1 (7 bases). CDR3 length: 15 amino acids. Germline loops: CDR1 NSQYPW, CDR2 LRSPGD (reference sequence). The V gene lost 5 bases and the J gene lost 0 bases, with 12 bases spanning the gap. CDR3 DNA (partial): TGCACCTGCAGTCCCCAGGGGGGTAGTCAAAAC. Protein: CTCSPQGGSQN. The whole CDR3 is CTCSPQGGSQNTLYF.

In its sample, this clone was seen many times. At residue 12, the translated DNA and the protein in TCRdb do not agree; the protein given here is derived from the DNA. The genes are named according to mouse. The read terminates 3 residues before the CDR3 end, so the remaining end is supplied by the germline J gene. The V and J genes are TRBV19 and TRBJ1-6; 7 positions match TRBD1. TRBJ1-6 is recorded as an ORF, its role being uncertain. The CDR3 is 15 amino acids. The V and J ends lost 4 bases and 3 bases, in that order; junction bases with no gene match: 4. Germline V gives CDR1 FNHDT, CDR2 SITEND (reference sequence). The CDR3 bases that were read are TGTGCCAGCAGTTCCCGGGACAGCTATAATTCGCCC. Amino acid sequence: CASSSRDSYNSP. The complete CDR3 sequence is CASSSRDSYNSPLYF.

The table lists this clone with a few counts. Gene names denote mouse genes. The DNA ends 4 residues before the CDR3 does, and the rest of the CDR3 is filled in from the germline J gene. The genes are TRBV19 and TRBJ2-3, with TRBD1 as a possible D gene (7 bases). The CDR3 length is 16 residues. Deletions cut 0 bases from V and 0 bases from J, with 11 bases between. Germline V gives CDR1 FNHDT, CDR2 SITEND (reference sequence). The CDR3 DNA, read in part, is TGTGCCAGCAGTATAGAGGGGGCGCCTAGTGCAGAA. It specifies CASSIEGAPSAE. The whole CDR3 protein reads CASSIEGAPSAETLYF.

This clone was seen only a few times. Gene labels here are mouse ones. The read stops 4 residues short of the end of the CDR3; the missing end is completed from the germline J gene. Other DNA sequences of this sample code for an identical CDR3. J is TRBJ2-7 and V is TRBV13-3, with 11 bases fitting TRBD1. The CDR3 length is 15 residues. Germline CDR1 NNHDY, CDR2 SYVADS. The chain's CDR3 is CASRSPGQGGYEQYF. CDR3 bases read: TGTGCCAGCAGATCCCCGGGACAGGGGGGGTAT.